A selection of T cell receptor beta chains follows, all from one sample in a study of spatial heterogeneity in lung cancer. TCRdb analysed the 5' RACE reads with MiXCR anew, one entry per CDR3 protein. This sample has several thousand distinct CDR3 sequences; 13% occur once, and the top ten carry around 10%. Sequences were derived from lung tumor tissue, sampled at surgery. The receptor set was obtained from a female donor with early-stage non-small cell lung cancer. Both conserved end residues are part of each CDR3. Only some rows state a clone size, as once, few, many or a class for expanded clones.

clone_size | v_call | cdr3_aa
few | TRBV29-1 | CSARVETSGSPLHF
. | TRBV6-5 | CASSSFFGQGADEQYF
. | TRBV27 | CASMTGGLGYTF
medium-sized | TRBV20-1 | CSARGGLGQGFYEQYF
medium-sized | TRBV6-6 | CASIPHVQGAFTEAFF
. | TRBV28 | CASSLPLSRGSEAFF
medium-sized | TRBV5-1 | CASSLNGQGAGNEQFF
many | TRBV19 | CASKETAGRSGNTIYF
. | TRBV5-1 | CASRPSATNEKLFF
. | TRBV6-4 | CASSPLGEKLFF
medium-sized | TRBV20-1 | CSARDGGRATNQPQHF
medium-sized | TRBV7-3 | CASSSRTQYF
many | TRBV10-3 | CAIRPEAAGELFF
medium-sized | TRBV3-1 | CASSPTGWTEAFF
many | TRBV2 | CASSYSHSQPQHF
. | TRBV28 | CASSSALYEQYF
many | TRBV6-5 | CASSYSGLTGPETQYF
medium-sized | TRBV30 | CAWGAGSSGANVLTF
medium-sized | TRBV11-1 | CASSGTGHTGELFF
medium-sized | TRBV6-1 | CASSENSGRGGFQPQHF
medium-sized | TRBV10-3 | CAISANYEGTEAFF
medium-sized | TRBV7-3 | CASSLTGAGTDTQYF
few | TRBV6-1 | CASSIGQGAEAFF
many | TRBV6-1 | CASIRDGLAKNIQYF
large | TRBV5-1 | CASSFFGQGTAGANVLTF
few | TRBV7-6 | CASVGQSYNEQFF
few | TRBV19 | CASSIKLSGGADAKNIQYF
medium-sized | TRBV2 | CASSALLGLASDTQYF
. | TRBV12-3/TRBV12-4 | CASSYRSETQYF
many | TRBV12-3/TRBV12-4 | CASKAGIGPQHF
. | TRBV12-3/TRBV12-4 | CASSFMQGNTEAFF
many | TRBV7-9 | CASSRQGPRGNTEAFF
medium-sized | TRBV5-1 | CASSFRQGDEQYF
medium-sized | TRBV12-3/TRBV12-4 | CASASPGQGFGNQPQHF
medium-sized | TRBV20-1 | CSARDARQGFSGANVLTF
medium-sized | TRBV5-1 | CASSLDGRGHTEAFF
medium-sized | TRBV30 | CAWKGVGNTIYF
medium-sized | TRBV13 | CASSSLGINEQFF
many | TRBV27 | CASSLFGGRVYEQYF
few | TRBV15 | CATSRDPGGSTDTQYF
medium-sized | TRBV13 | CASSLTQNTEAFF
. | TRBV20-1 | CSPDYLSSYNEQFF
. | TRBV6-2/TRBV6-3 | CASSTGTTRLWSSNQPQHF